This entry lists 18 T cell receptor beta chains sequenced from one sample in a study of T cells in Graves' hyperthyroidism and ophthalmopathy. Template material for amplifying TCR beta CDR3 regions consisted of RNA transcripts. A set of HTBI primers served as the primers for a first-round RT-PCR of the TCR CDR3. One entry per CDR3 protein results from TCRdb running MiXCR on the multiplex PCR reads. This sample carries some 650,000 distinct CDR3 sequences, 15% to 20% of them seen once, and the ten largest clones take around 3.5%. Sequencing was performed on blood. These receptors all come from a middle-aged woman with Graves' ophthalmopathy.

This clonotype was detected many times. The chain links TRBV3-1 to TRBJ2-5; D uncertain. V gave up 3 bases and J gave up 5 bases, with 7 bases separating them. Germline CDR1 LGHDT, CDR2 YNNKEL (reference sequence). This CDR3 has 12 residues. Here the CDR3 reads CASSHRLETQYF. Written as DNA, the CDR3 is TGTGCCAGCAGCCACAGGTTGGAGACCCAGTACTTC.

This clonotype has ten or more counts. The CDR3 nucleotides read TGTGCCAGCAGCTTAACGACTAGCGGGAGGAACAATGAGCAGTTCTTC. It encodes CASSLTTSGRNNEQFF. The J gene is TRBJ2-1, the V gene TRBV7-2; TRBD2 aligns across 13 bases. Germline CDR1 SGHTA, CDR2 FQGNSA. J gave up 5 bases and V 2 bases, and 3 bases lay outside the gene matches. CDR3 length: 16 amino acids.

This clonotype showed up many times. The chain recombines TRBV14 with TRBJ2-1, with D hard to call. The length of the CDR3 is 13 residues. Trimming left V 0 bases short and J 10 bases short, with 10 bases between. Germline V gives CDR1 SGHDN, CDR2 FVKESK. CDR3 sequence: CASSQELLVEQFF. In nucleotides, the CDR3 is TGTGCCAGCAGCCAAGAATTATTAGTCGAGCAGTTCTTC.

Turning to this clonotype: The junction does not match germline at one end; this may be a read error. The chain is built from TRBV5-1 and TRBJ2-6; D might be TRBD1 (7 bases). CDR1 SGHRS and CDR2 YFSETQ come from the germline V gene. The CDR3 is 16 amino acids. CDR3 sequence (DNA): TGCGCCAGCAGCAACCAGACAGGGACTGGGGCCAACGTCCCGACTTTC. Translated: CASSNQTGTGANVPTF.

The chain couples TRBV18 to TRBJ1-3; D gene ambiguous. This CDR3 has 15 amino acids. The germline CDR1 and CDR2 sequences are KGHSH and LQKENI. Trimming shortened V by 5 bases and J by 0 bases, and 11 bases separated the two germline ends. CDR3 DNA sequence: TGTGCCAGCTCAACGGATCTCGGCTCTGGAAACACCATATATTTT. This encodes CASSTDLGSGNTIYF.

This clonotype turned up a few times. The chain links TRBV20-1 to TRBJ1-6; possibly TRBD1 for D (6 bases). Germline lookup yields CDR1 DFQATT and CDR2 SNEGSKA (reference sequence). This CDR3 is 16 amino acids long. Trimming cost V 6 bases and J 6 bases, with 21 bases left between them. CDR3 nucleotides: TGCAGTGCCAGTAAGGGGGGGGGCGCGTCTAATTCACCCCTCCACTTT. Its translation is CSASKGGGASNSPLHF.

This chain joins TRBV6-2 or TRBV6-3 and TRBJ2-2; 7 bases are shared with TRBD2. The CDR3 length is 12 residues. Germline V gives CDR1 MNHEY, CDR2 SVGEGT. With 8 bases clipped from V and 14 bases from J, the junction kept 11 bases outside the gene matches. CDR3 DNA: TGTGCCAGCCTAGAGGATGGGAGGGGACTGTTTTTT. Translation: CASLEDGRGLFF.

In its sample, this clonotype was seen a few times. The CDR3 loop is CASRGVQGYNTEAFF. The DNA of the CDR3 is TGTGCCAGTAGGGGGGTGCAGGGGTACAACACTGAAGCTTTCTTT. V gene TRBV19 combines with J gene TRBJ1-1, with D possibly being TRBD1 (6 bases). The V gene lost 6 bases and the J gene lost 2 bases, with 16 bases spanning the gap. Germline V gene data show CDR1 as LNHDA and CDR2 as SQIVND (reference sequence). The CDR3 covers 15 residues.

This clonotype was counted between two and nine times. The chain carries TRBV5-1 and TRBJ1-4, with 9 bases lining up with TRBD1. Germline V lookup: CDR1 SGHRS, CDR2 YFSETQ. Losses at the gene ends were 4 bases for V and 6 bases for J; bases not matched to a gene: 7. The CDR3 loop spans 15 amino acids. DNA of the CDR3: TGCGCCAGCAGCGTAACAGGGGGCGCCCATGAAAAACTGTTTTTT. Encoded protein: CASSVTGGAHEKLFF.

This clonotype was detected many times. The chain has TRBV27 and TRBJ2-1; no definite D call. The CDR3 spans 13 residues. V gave up 7 bases and J gave up 0 bases, with 7 bases separating them. Per the germline V gene, CDR1 is MNHEY and CDR2 is SMNVEV (reference sequence). DNA of the CDR3: TGTGCCAGCACCCCGGGCTCCTACAATGAGCAGTTCTTC. This gives the protein CASTPGSYNEQFF.

This clonotype was observed many times. The chain employs TRBV6-2 or TRBV6-3 and TRBJ2-1; 7 bases agree with TRBD2. The germline V gene has CDR1 MNHEY and CDR2 SVGEGT. J lost 5 bases, V lost 5 bases, and 9 bases had no gene match. This CDR3 contains 15 residues. Here the CDR3 reads CASSPPGGANNEQFF. The DNA for the CDR3 is TGTGCCAGCAGTCCTCCGGGGGGAGCCAACAATGAGCAGTTCTTC.

This sequence joins TRBV28 and TRBJ2-3; 11 positions agree with TRBD2. The CDR3 is made up of 15 amino acids. V gave up 2 bases and J gave up 4 bases; unmatched junction bases: 2. CDR1 and CDR2 (germline): MDHEN, SYDVKM. As DNA, the CDR3 is TGTGCCAGCAGTTTAAGTAGCGGGGGGGCAGATACGCAGTATTTT. This gives the protein CASSLSSGGADTQYF.

The rearrangement joins TRBV28 to TRBJ1-2; D is perhaps TRBD1 (5 bases). The CDR3 runs 11 residues. Trimming removed 6 bases from V and 8 bases from J, with 10 bases in between. Per the germline V gene, CDR1 is MDHEN and CDR2 is SYDVKM. The DNA for the CDR3 is TGTGCCAGCAGCCGACAGCGCGGCTACACCTTC. Its protein is CASSRQRGYTF.

Many counts were recorded for this clonotype. The chain links TRBV28 to TRBJ2-1; 9 positions match TRBD1. Trimming at V came to 7 bases and at J to 1 base, leaving 2 bases not matched to a gene. The CDR3 length is 14 residues. Germline lookup yields CDR1 MDHEN and CDR2 SYDVKM. CDR3 loop: CASTQGASYNEQFF. As DNA, the CDR3 is TGTGCCAGCACACAGGGGGCGTCCTACAATGAGCAGTTCTTC.

In this sample, this clonotype turned up a few times. The rearrangement uses TRBV9 and TRBJ2-3; the D call may be TRBD1 or TRBD2 (5 bases each). Trimming removed 0 bases at V and 4 bases at J, with 15 bases between. CDR1 and CDR2 from the germline V gene are SGDLS and YYNGEE. This CDR3 is 16 amino acids long. The CDR3 sequence: CASSVGSGAKPDTQYF. The CDR3 DNA sequence: TGTGCCAGCAGCGTAGGTTCCGGGGCCAAGCCAGATACGCAGTATTTT.

This clonotype was observed a few times. With a much larger clone just one base away, this may be a read error. The chain links TRBV28 to TRBJ1-5; D unclear. The CDR3 extends over 12 amino acids. Germline V gene data show CDR1 as MDHEN and CDR2 as SYDVKM. CDR3 nucleotides: TGTGCAGTAAGGAGGGCCAATCAGCCCCAGCATTTT. Translating gives CAVRRANQPQHF.

This clonotype came up many times. This rearrangement joins TRBV5-1 to TRBJ2-6; D not certain. Germline V gene lookup returns CDR1 SGHRS and CDR2 YFSETQ. V was shortened by 4 bases and J by 4 bases, with 12 bases between the two germline ends. CDR3 length: 15 amino acids. Here the CDR3 reads CASSPWASGANVLTF. CDR3 sequence (DNA): TGCGCCAGCAGCCCGTGGGCGAGCGGGGCCAACGTCCTGACTTTC.

This clonotype was counted ten times or more. The chain is built from TRBV6-1 and TRBJ1-4; TRBD1 aligns across 8 bases. V trimming: 7 bases; J trimming: 7 bases; junction bases outside the gene matches: 8. The CDR3 runs 14 residues. Germline lookup yields CDR1 MNHNS and CDR2 SASEGT. The CDR3 sequence: CASKPGGSAEKLFF. For the CDR3, the DNA is TGTGCCAGCAAACCAGGGGGCTCAGCTGAAAAACTGTTTTTT.